This T cell receptor beta chain is from a study of T cell repertoires in cytomegalovirus infection. This clonotype was counted many times. MiXCR, run by TCRdb on the reads, gives a single entry per CDR3 protein. Found here are about 240,000 distinct CDR3 sequences, around 6.4% of them singletons; the top ten hold around 6%. Sample: PBMCs. The sequence derives from a human donor in good health (CMV status not recorded). Some clones in this sample may be carry-over from other donors' samples.

CDR3 amino acids: CASGGGGQVDTQYF. DNA of the CDR3: TGTGCCTCCGGGGGGGGAGGGCAGGTAGATACGCAGTATTTT. V gene TRBV7-2 combines with J gene TRBJ2-3; 8 positions match TRBD2. This CDR3 comprises 14 residues. Germline V CDR1 and CDR2: SGHTA, FQGNSA. V lost 11 bases to trimming and J lost 5 bases; unmatched junction nucleotides: 12.